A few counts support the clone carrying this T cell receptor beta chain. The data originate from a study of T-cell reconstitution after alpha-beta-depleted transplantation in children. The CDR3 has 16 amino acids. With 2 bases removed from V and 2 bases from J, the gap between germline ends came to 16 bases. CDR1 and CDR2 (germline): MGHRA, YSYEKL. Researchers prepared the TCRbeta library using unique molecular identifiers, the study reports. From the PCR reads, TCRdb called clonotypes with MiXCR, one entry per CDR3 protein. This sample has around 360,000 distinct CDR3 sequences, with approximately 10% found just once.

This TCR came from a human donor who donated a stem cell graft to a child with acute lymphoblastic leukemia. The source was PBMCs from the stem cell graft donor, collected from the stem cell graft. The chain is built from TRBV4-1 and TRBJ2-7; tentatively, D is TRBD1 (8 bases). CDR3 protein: CASSQYWTGRAYEQYF. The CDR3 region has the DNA TGCGCCAGCAGCCAATATTGGACAGGGAGGGCCTACGAGCAGTACTTC.